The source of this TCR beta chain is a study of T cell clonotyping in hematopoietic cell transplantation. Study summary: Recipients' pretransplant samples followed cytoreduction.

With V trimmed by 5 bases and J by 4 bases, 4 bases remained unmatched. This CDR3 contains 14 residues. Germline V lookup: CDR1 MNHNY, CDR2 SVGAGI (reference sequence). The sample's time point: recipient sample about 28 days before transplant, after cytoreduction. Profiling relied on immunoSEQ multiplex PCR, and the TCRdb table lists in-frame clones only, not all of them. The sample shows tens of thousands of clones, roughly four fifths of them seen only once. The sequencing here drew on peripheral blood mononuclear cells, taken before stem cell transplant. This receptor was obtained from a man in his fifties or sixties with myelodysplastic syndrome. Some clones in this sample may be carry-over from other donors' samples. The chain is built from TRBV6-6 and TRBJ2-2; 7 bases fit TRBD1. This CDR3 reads CASSRTGSTGELFF. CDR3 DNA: TGTGCCAGCAGTAGGACAGGATCCACCGGGGAGCTGTTTTTT.